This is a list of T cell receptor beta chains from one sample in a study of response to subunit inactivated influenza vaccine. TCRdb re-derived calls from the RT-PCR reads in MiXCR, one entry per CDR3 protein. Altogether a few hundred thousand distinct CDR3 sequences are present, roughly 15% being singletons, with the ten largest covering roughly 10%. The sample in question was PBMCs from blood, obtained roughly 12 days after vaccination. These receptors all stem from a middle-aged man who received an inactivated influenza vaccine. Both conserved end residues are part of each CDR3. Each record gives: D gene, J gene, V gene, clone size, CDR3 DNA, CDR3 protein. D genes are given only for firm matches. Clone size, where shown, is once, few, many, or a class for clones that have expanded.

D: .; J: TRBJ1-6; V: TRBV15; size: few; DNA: TGTGCCACCAGCCGAGATGGCAGGGAAAATTCACCCCTCCACTTT; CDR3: CATSRDGRENSPLHF
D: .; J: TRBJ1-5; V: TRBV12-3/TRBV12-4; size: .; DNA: TGTGCCAGCAGTTCATCAGGATATCAGCCCCAGCATTTT; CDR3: CASSSSGYQPQHF
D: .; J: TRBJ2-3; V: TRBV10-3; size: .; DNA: TGTGCCATCAGTGAGTCAACGGCAGATACGCAGTATTTT; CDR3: CAISESTADTQYF
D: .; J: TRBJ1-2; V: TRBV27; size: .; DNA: TGTGCCAGCAGTTTGTTCCCCAGCTTGGGCTACACCTTC; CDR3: CASSLFPSLGYTF
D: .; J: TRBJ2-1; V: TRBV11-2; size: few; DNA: TGTGCCAGCAGCATCAGGGGTCTTTCGACCACTTCCTACAATGAGCAGTTCTTC; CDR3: CASSIRGLSTTSYNEQFF
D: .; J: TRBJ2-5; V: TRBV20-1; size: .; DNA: TGCAGTGCTAGACTGGGCCAAGAGACCCAGTACTTC; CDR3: CSARLGQETQYF
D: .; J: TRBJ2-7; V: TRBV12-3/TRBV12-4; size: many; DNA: TGTGCCAGCAGACTTTGGGCCTACGAGCAGTACTTC; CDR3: CASRLWAYEQYF
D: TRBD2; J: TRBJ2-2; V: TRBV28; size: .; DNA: TGTGCCAGCAGTTTTCGCAGGACCGGGACTAGCATGGCCGGGGAGCTGTTTTTT; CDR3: CASSFRRTGTSMAGELFF
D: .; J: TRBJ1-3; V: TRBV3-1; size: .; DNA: TGTGCCAGCAGCCCCGGGACGTCCCTCTCTGGAAACACCATATATTTT; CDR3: CASSPGTSLSGNTIYF
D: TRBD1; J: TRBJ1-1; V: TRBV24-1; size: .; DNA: TGTGCCACCAGTGATCCGGGGACAGGGAACACTGAAGCTTTCTTT; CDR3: CATSDPGTGNTEAFF
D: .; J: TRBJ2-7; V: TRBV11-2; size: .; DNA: TGTGCCAGCAGCCTCCTCGTGAATGCGGACGAGCAGTACTTC; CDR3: CASSLLVNADEQYF
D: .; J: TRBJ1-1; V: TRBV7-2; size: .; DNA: TGTGCCAGCAGCGACCGCGGGGGTCTCAGGGCTTTCTTT; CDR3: CASSDRGGLRAFF
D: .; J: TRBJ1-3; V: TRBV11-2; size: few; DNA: TGTGCCAGCAGCTTCCCCTCTGGAAACACCATATATTTT; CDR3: CASSFPSGNTIYF
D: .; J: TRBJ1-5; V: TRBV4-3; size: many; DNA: TGCGCCAGCAGCCAAGCTCCTTGGGGGGATAGTAGCAATCAGCCCCAGCATTTT; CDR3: CASSQAPWGDSSNQPQHF
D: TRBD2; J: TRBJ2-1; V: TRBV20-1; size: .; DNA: TGCAGTGCTAGAAATAGCGGGAGTACCAATGAGCAGTTCTTC; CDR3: CSARNSGSTNEQFF
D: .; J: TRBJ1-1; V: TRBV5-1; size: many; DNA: TGCGCCAGCAGCTTGCAGGGGTCCCCGAACACTGAAGCTTTCTTT; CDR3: CASSLQGSPNTEAFF
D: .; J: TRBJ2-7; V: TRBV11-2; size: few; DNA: TGTGCCAGCAGCTTACAGGGGGGGTCCACCGGGACACCGTACGAGCAGTACTTC; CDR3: CASSLQGGSTGTPYEQYF
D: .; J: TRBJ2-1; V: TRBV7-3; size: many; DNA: TGTGCCAGCAGCTTACTTGCGGGGGCCGCTTACAATGAGCAGTTCTTC; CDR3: CASSLLAGAAYNEQFF
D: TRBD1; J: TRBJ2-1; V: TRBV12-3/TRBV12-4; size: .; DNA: TGTGCCAGCAATAAAGACAGGGGGCTTGATAATGAGCAGTTCTTC; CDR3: CASNKDRGLDNEQFF
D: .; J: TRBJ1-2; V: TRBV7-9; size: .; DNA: TGTGCCAGCAGGGCAGGGTCATGGGGCTACACCTTC; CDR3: CASRAGSWGYTF
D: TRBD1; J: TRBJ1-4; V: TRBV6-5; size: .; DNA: TGTGCCAGCAGTTCGGGACAGGGAGGAACTAATGAAAAACTGTTTTTT; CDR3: CASSSGQGGTNEKLFF
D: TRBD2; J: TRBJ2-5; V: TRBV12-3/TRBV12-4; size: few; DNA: TGTGCCAGCAGTTTAGGTCGGGGGGGCCGGGTAGAGACCCAGTACTTC; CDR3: CASSLGRGGRVETQYF
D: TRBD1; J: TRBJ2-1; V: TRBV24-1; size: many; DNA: TGTGCCACCAGTGATTTGACTAGGGGGCCTGAGCAGTTCTTC; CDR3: CATSDLTRGPEQFF
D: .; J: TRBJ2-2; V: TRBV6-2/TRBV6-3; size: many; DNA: TGTGCCACCATTGCAAGGAACACCGGGGAGCTGTTTTTT; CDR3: CATIARNTGELFF
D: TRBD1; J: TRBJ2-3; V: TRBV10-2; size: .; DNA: TGCGCCAGCAGAACAGGGGTTATCACAGATACGCAGTATTTT; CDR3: CASRTGVITDTQYF
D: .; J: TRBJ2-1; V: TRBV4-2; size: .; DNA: TGTGCCAGCAGCCAAGCCGAGACTAGTGGGGATGAGCAGTTCTTC; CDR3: CASSQAETSGDEQFF
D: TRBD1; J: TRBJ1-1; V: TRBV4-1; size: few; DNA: TGCGCCAGCAGCCAACGAACGGGACAGGGGACGCCTTTCTTT; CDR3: CASSQRTGQGTPFF
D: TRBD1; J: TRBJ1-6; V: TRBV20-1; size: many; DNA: TGCAGTGCCAAGGGACAGGGTACCGGATCACCCCTCCACTTT; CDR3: CSAKGQGTGSPLHF
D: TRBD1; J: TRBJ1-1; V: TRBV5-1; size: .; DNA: TGCGCCAGCAGCTTAGGGACAGGGGCTACCCCTGAAGCTTTCTTT; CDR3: CASSLGTGATPEAFF
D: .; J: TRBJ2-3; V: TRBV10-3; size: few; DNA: TGTGCCATCAGTGAGGGACGCCTTTTAGATACGCAGTATTTT; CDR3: CAISEGRLLDTQYF
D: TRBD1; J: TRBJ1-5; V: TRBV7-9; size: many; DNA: TGTGCCAGCAGCAAGACAGGGGACAATCAGCCCCAGCATTTT; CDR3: CASSKTGDNQPQHF
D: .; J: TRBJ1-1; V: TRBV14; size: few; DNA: TGTGCCAGCAGCCTTCCGGGGGTGGGTACTGAAGCTTTCTTT; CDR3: CASSLPGVGTEAFF
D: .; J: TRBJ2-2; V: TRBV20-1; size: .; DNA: TGCAGTGCGAGAAAGAGAGGATTCTCCGGGGAGCTGTTTTTT; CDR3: CSARKRGFSGELFF
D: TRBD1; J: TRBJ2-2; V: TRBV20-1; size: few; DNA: TGCAGTGCTACACGGACAGGGCCGGGCACCGGGGAGCTGTTTTTT; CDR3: CSATRTGPGTGELFF
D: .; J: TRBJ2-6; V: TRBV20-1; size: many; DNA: TGCAGTGCTAGGAACCCCTCTGGGGCCAACGTCCTGACTTTC; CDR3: CSARNPSGANVLTF
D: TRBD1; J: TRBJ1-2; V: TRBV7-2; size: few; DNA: TGTGCCAGCAGCTTAGCCCGGACAGGGGCCAACTATGGCTACACCTTC; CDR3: CASSLARTGANYGYTF
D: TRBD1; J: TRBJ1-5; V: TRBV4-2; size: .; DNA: TGTGCCAGCAGCCAGGATCCAGGGGGCCGCAATCAGCCCCAGCATTTT; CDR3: CASSQDPGGRNQPQHF
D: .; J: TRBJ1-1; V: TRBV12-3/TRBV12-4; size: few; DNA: TGTGCCAGCACCATGGACACTGAAGCTTTCTTT; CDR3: CASTMDTEAFF
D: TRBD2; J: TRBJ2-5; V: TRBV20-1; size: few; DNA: TGCAGTGCTAGAGTCCCCGGACTAGGCCAAGAGACCCAGTACTTC; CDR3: CSARVPGLGQETQYF
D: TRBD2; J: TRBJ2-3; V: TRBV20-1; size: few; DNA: TGCAGTGCTAGGGCTAGCGGGAGGCTGTTAGATACGCAGTATTTT; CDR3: CSARASGRLLDTQYF
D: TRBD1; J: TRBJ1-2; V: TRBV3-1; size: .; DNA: TGTGCCAGCAGCCGGGGAACAGGGGGAAACTATGGCTACACCTTC; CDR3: CASSRGTGGNYGYTF
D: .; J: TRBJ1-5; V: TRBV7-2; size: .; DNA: TGTGCCAGCAGCTCCCGACAAAGCCAGCCCCAGCATTTT; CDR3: CASSSRQSQPQHF
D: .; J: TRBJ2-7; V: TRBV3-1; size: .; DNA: TGTGCCAGCAGCCAACGTTTGGAATATGGCTACGAGCAGTACTTC; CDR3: CASSQRLEYGYEQYF
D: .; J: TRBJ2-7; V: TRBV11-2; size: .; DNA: TGTGCCAGCAGCTGGGGACTTGCAACCTACGAGCAGTACTTC; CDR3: CASSWGLATYEQYF
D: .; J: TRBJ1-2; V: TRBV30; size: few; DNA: TGTGCCTGGAGTGTTGGGCAGGGGAGTAACTATGGCTACACCTTC; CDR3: CAWSVGQGSNYGYTF
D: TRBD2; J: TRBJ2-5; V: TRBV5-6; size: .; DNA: TGTGCCACCTCCTGGGGCGGGGGGGCCTTAATAGAGACCCAGTACTTC; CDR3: CATSWGGGALIETQYF
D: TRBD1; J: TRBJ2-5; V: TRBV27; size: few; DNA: TGTGCCAGCATTCCCCTCTGGACAGGACGACAAGAGACCCAGTACTTC; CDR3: CASIPLWTGRQETQYF
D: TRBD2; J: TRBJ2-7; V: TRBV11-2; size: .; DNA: TGTGCCAGCAGCCCCCGCCCCCGTCTAGCGGCGACCTACGAGCAGTACTTC; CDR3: CASSPRPRLAATYEQYF
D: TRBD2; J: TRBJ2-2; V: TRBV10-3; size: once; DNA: TGTGCCACTGGCGGGAGGGCCGCGGCCGGGGAGCTGTTTTTT; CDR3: CATGGRAAAGELFF
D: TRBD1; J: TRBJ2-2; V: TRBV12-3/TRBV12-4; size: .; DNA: TGTGCCAGCAGTCGACAGGGAAGAGGCACCGGGGAGCTGTTTTTT; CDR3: CASSRQGRGTGELFF
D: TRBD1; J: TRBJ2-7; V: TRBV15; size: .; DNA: TGTGCCACCAGCGGCCGGGACAGGGGGACCGACGAGCAGTACTTC; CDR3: CATSGRDRGTDEQYF
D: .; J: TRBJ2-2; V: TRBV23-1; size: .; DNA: TGCGCCAGCAGCCAACGGCCATCTTCCCCAAGGACCGTGGAGCTGTTTTTT; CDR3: CASSQRPSSPRTVELFF
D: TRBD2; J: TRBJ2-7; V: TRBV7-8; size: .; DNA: TGTGCCAGCAGCTCTGGACTAGAAATGCAAACCGAGCAGTACTTC; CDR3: CASSSGLEMQTEQYF
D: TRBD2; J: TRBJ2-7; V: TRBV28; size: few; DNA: TGTGCCAGCAGCTCGACTACAACTAGCGGGAGGGCCAACGAGCAGTACTTC; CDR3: CASSSTTTSGRANEQYF
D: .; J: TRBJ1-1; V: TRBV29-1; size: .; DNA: TGCAGCGTTGTTGGGGGGCTGGCCACTGAAGCTTTCTTT; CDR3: CSVVGGLATEAFF
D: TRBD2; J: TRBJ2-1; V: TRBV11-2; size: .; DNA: TGTGCCAGCAGACTAGCGGGGGGGGTGGAGCAGTTCTTC; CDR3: CASRLAGGVEQFF